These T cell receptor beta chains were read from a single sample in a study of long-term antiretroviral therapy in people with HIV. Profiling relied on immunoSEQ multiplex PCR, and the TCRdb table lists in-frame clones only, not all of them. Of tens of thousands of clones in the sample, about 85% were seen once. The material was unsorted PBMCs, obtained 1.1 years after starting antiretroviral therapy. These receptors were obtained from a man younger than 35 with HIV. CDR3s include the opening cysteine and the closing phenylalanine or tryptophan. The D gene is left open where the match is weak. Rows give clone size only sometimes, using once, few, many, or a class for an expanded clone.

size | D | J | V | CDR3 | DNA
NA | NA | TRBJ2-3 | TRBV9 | CASSVFGGAQYF | TGTGCCAGCAGCGTATTTGGGGGGGCTCAGTATTTT
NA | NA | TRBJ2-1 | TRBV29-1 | CSVAGLGYNEQFF | TGCAGCGTTGCCGGCCTGGGCTACAATGAGCAGTTCTTC
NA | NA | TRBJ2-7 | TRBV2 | CASSGGSYEQYF | TGTGCCAGCAGCGGGGGCTCCTACGAGCAGTACTTC
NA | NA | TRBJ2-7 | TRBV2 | CASRWRYEQYF | TGTGCCAGCAGATGGAGGTACGAGCAGTACTTC
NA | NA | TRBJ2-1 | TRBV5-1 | CASSLDPSSYNEQFF | TGCGCCAGCAGCTTGGACCCCAGCTCCTACAATGAGCAGTTCTTC
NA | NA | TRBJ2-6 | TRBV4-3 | CASSQAWGSGANVLTF | TGCGCCAGCAGCCAAGCATGGGGCTCTGGGGCCAACGTCCTGACTTTC
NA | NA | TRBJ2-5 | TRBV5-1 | CASSSGPGQETQYF | TGCGCCAGCAGCTCCGGACCAGGTCAAGAGACCCAGTACTTC
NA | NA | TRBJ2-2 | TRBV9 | CASMGTNTGELFF | TGTGCCAGCATGGGGACGAACACCGGGGAGCTGTTTTTT
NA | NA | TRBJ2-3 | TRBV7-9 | CASSLVSGQGTPDTQYF | NA
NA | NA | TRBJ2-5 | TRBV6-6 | CASSSGDETQYF | TGTGCCAGCAGTTCAGGGGACGAGACCCAGTACTTC
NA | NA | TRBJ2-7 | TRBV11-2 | CASSPAYEQYF | TGTGCCAGCAGCCCGGCCTACGAGCAGTACTTC
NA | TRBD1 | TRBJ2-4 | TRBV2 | CASSAVVRGQGIAKNIQYF | TGTGCCAGCAGTGCGGTAGTTCGCGGACAGGGGATAGCCAAAAACATTCAGTACTTC
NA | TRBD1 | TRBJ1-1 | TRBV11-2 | CASSLAGGRGTEAFF | TGTGCCAGCAGCTTAGCAGGGGGCAGGGGCACTGAAGCTTTCTTT
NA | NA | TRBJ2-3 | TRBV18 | CASSPVPWGRDTQYF | TGTGCCAGCTCACCCGTCCCGTGGGGGAGAGATACGCAGTATTTT
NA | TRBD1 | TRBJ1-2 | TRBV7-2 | CASSSRTGGYGYTF | TGTGCCAGCAGCTCGCGGACAGGCGGCTATGGCTACACCTTC
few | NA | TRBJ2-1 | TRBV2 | CASRIGENYNEQFF | TGTGCCAGCAGGATCGGGGAAAACTACAATGAGCAGTTCTTC
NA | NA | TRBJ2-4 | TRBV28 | CASRMTPGGKNIQYF | TGTGCCAGCAGAATGACACCAGGGGGGAAAAACATTCAGTACTTC
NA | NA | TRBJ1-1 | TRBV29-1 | CSVDRANTEAFF | TGCAGCGTTGATAGAGCGAACACTGAAGCTTTCTTT
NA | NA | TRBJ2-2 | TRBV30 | CAWTGVFTGELFF | TGTGCCTGGACAGGGGTTTTCACCGGGGAGCTGTTTTTT
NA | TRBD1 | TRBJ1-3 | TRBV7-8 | CASSLRGQGALRDTIYF | TGTGCCAGCAGCTTACGTGGACAGGGGGCACTCCGAGACACCATATATTTT
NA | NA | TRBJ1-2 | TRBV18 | CASSLLGNYGYTF | TGTGCCAGCTCCCTCCTTGGCAACTATGGCTACACCTTC
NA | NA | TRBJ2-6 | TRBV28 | CASGSGANVLTF | TGTGCCAGCGGCTCTGGGGCCAACGTCCTGACTTTC
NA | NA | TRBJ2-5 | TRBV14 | CASSQNLQETQYF | TGTGCCAGCAGCCAAAACCTCCAAGAGACCCAGTACTTC
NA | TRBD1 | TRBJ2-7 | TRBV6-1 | CASTEDRVYEQYF | TGTGCCAGCACCGAGGACAGGGTTTACGAGCAGTACTTC
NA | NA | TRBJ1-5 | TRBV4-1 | CASSQDEENHSNQPQHF | TGCGCCAGCAGCCAAGATGAGGAGAATCATAGCAATCAGCCCCAGCATTTT
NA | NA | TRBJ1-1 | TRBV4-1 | CASSQGAGVITEAFF | TGCGCCAGCAGCCAGGGCGCGGGGGTAATCACTGAAGCTTTCTTT
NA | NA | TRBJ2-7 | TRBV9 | CASSVDQRGYEQYF | TGTGCCAGCAGCGTAGATCAGCGCGGCTACGAGCAGTACTTC
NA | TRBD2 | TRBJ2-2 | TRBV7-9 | CASSEPLAGVAGELFF | TGTGCCAGCAGCGAACCCTTGGCGGGAGTTGCCGGGGAGCTGTTTTTT
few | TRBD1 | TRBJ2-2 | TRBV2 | CASSLDRANTGELFF | TGTGCCAGCAGTTTGGACAGGGCGAACACCGGGGAGCTGTTTTTT
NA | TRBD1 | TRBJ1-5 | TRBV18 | CASSPIRGQGGNQPQHF | TGTGCCAGCTCACCAATTAGGGGACAGGGAGGGAATCAGCCCCAGCATTTT
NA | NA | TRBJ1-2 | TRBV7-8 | CASSLGDDRNYGYTF | TGTGCCAGCAGCCTCGGGGACGACAGGAACTATGGCTACACCTTC